The rows below give T cell receptor beta chains drawn from one sample of a study of blood T cells in healthy people across ages. TCRdb fed the 5' RACE reads into MiXCR, producing one record per CDR3 protein. The sample contains hundreds of thousands of distinct CDR3 sequences, 56% of which appear only once. Sequenced: blood. Every receptor here comes from a man aged 35 to 55 in good health. Both conserved end residues are part of each CDR3. Only some rows state a clone size, as once, few, many or a class for expanded clones.

14 | TRBJ2-1 | - | TRBV25-1 | CTSSATSGYDEQFF
13 | TRBJ1-1 | - | TRBV27 | CASSNSLNTEAFF
14 | TRBJ2-5 | few | TRBV25-1 | CASSEAAPGETQYF
17 | TRBJ2-4 | few | TRBV2 | CASSALAGARAKNIQYF
14 | TRBJ2-4 | few | TRBV6-5 | CASSYSMTDHNQYF
14 | TRBJ2-3 | - | TRBV29-1 | CSVGVGSTCESQYF
18 | TRBJ2-3 | few | TRBV11-2 | CASSLVGVLAAKTDTQYF
14 | TRBJ1-3 | - | TRBV9 | CASSVDRDGNTIYF
15 | TRBJ2-7 | - | TRBV7-9 | CASSLVRGGLGEQYF
14 | - | - | TRBV20-1 | CSAPDLYSYNEQYF
18 | TRBJ2-1 | - | TRBV11-1 | CASSPTDRGHQGYNEQFF
13 | TRBJ2-1 | - | TRBV9 | CASSGSPYNEQFF
17 | TRBJ2-1 | - | TRBV29-1 | CSVETRVLVAGVYEQFF
15 | TRBJ1-6 | - | TRBV6-6 | CASSKPGQTNSPLHF
14 | - | - | TRBV6-1 | CASTRTGSRYEQYF
17 | TRBJ1-6 | - | TRBV25-1 | CASSVLSGSQDNSPLHF
13 | TRBJ1-2 | - | TRBV5-4 | CASSLVTSYGYTF
16 | TRBJ2-1 | few | TRBV24-1 | CATSDLRTSGIGEQFF
16 | TRBJ2-1 | - | TRBV11-3 | CASSRGTSGGSHEQFF
14 | TRBJ1-2 | once | TRBV29-1 | CSVEVAGQGWGYTF